This TCR beta chain is drawn from a study of T cells in Graves' hyperthyroidism and ophthalmopathy. Study-level findings and limits: Most clonotypes expanded in the thyroid (above 0.001) were also present in blood.

Germline CDR1 and CDR2: DFQATT and SNEGSKA (reference sequence). CDR3 length: 15 residues. Trimming took off 3 bases at V and 0 bases at J, with 12 bases between the two ends. It was uncontrolled infection, other autoimmune disease, pregnancy or lactation that excluded patients. Used for diagnoses were clinical symptoms, serum thyroxine and TRAb, thyroid ultrasound and orbital computed tomography. Concerning this clonotype itself: What it binds is not known.

Amplified regions were TCR beta CDR3 sequences from RNA transcripts. When the TCR CDR3 underwent first-round RT-PCR, the HTBI primer set was used. TCRdb analysed the multiplex PCR reads with MiXCR anew, one entry per CDR3 protein. The sample shows 450,000 to 700,000 distinct CDR3 sequences, around 45% of them seen only once. The rearrangement joins TRBV20-1 to TRBJ1-5; D is possibly TRBD1 (6 bases). This clonotype was obtained from an adult woman with Graves' disease, either hyperthyroidism or ophthalmopathy (not recorded which). Sequences were obtained from peripheral blood or thyroid tissue (not recorded which). The CDR3 protein is CSARTQGSSNQPQHF. The CDR3 coding sequence is TGCAGTGCTAGGACCCAGGGGTCTAGCAATCAGCCCCAGCATTTT.